These 25 T cell receptor beta chains share one sample of origin, sequenced in a study of CD8+ T cells in alopecia areata. Following RNA extraction, reverse transcription yielded cDNA that acted as the sequencing template. Sequencing was performed with immunoSEQ multiplex PCR; in TCRdb, only in-frame clones are kept and a portion is missing. The repertoire holds 110,000 or so clones, with roughly 58% as singletons. Treatment denoted: oral pan-JAK inhibitor, 5-10 mg twice daily. The material sequenced was CD8+ T cells sorted from blood, taken at week 4, from a patient treated with tofacitinib. Source of these receptors: a human donor with alopecia areata.

CDR3 sequence: CAWSVLERNQPQHF. CDR3 sequence (DNA): TGTGCCTGGAGTGTACTCGAGCGGAATCAGCCCCAGCATTTT. This chain connects TRBV30 to TRBJ1-5; D call uncertain. Germline V gene sequence: CDR1 GTSNPN, CDR2 SVGIG (reference sequence). The CDR3 covers 14 residues. Trimming removed 0 bases from V and 4 bases from J, with 10 bases in between.

This sequence joins TRBV4-3 and TRBJ2-3; D possibly uses TRBD1 or TRBD2 (6 bases each). V was shortened by 4 bases and J by 2 bases, with 7 bases between the two germline ends. CDR3 size: 13 residues. Germline V CDR1 and CDR2: LGHNA, YSLEER. The CDR3 sequence: CASSRGATDTQYF. CDR3 bases: TGCGCCAGCAGCCGGGGGGCCACAGATACGCAGTATTTT.

This clone was observed a handful of times. V and J are TRBV29-1 and TRBJ2-6; D gene unclear. This CDR3 spans 13 amino acids. V gave up 2 bases and J gave up 2 bases, with 4 bases separating them. The germline CDR1 and CDR2 sequences are SQVTM and ANQGSEA. The CDR3 here is CSVEWAGANVLTF. The CDR3 bases are TGCAGCGTTGAATGGGCTGGGGCCAACGTCCTGACTTTC.

This rearrangement joins TRBV29-1 to TRBJ1-1; D remains ambiguous. The CDR3 spans 14 residues. The germline gives CDR1 SQVTM, CDR2 ANQGSEA. V was shortened by 6 bases and J by 0 bases, with 14 bases between the two germline ends. DNA for the CDR3: TGCAGCGTGGGAGCCGACCTTATGAACACTGAAGCTTTCTTT. Its translation is CSVGADLMNTEAFF.

This chain links TRBV2 with TRBJ2-5, with TRBD2 as a possible D gene (5 bases). Per the germline V gene, CDR1 is SNHLY and CDR2 is FYNNEI. This CDR3 has 12 residues. V was shortened by 6 bases and J by 3 bases, with 8 bases between the two germline ends. The CDR3 loop reads CASRRVKETQYF. Here the CDR3 DNA reads TGTGCCAGCAGGAGGGTCAAAGAGACCCAGTACTTC.

The J gene is TRBJ1-2, the V gene TRBV30; TRBD1 is a possible D gene (5 bases). CDR3 length equals 14 residues. Deletions cut 2 bases from V and 0 bases from J, with 10 bases between. CDR1 and CDR2 from the germline V gene are GTSNPN and SVGIG (reference sequence). Here the CDR3 reads CAWSTWTTNYGYTF. The CDR3 region has the DNA TGTGCCTGGAGTACCTGGACAACTAACTATGGCTACACCTTC.

V gene TRBV30 combines with J gene TRBJ1-6, with a tentative D call TRBD1 (5 bases). The germline V and J ends were trimmed by 4 bases and 7 bases, with 17 bases remaining between them. Germline CDR1 GTSNPN, CDR2 SVGIG (reference sequence). This CDR3 has 15 amino acids. In nucleotides, the CDR3 is TGTGCCTGGAATTTGGTGGGACGGCAAAATTCACCCCTCCACTTT. Translation gives CAWNLVGRQNSPLHF.

This chain connects TRBV6-5 to TRBJ2-2, with D perhaps given as TRBD1 or TRBD2 (5 bases each). CDR1 MNHEY and CDR2 SVGAGI come from the germline V gene. The V and J ends lost 5 bases and 3 bases respectively, with 13 bases between them. CDR3 length: 15 amino acids. The CDR3 coding sequence is TGTGCCAGCAGTCTCCGGGACGGGGACACCGGGGAGCTGTTTTTT. Translated, it gives CASSLRDGDTGELFF.

CDR3 nucleotide sequence: TGTGCCAGCAGTGCTGGGACAGGCGCGCCGAATCAGCCCCAGCATTTT. It codes for CASSAGTGAPNQPQHF. The chain has TRBV6-1 and TRBJ1-5; 8 bases are shared with TRBD1. The trim removed 4 bases at V and 4 bases at J, leaving 9 bases unmatched. Germline lookup yields CDR1 MNHNS and CDR2 SASEGT. CDR3 length equals 16 residues.

The rearrangement joins TRBV23-1 to TRBJ2-7; D is possibly TRBD1 or TRBD2 (5 bases each). TRBV23-1 is known as an ORF, though its function is uncertain. The CDR3 has 15 amino acids. Trimming removed 6 bases at V and 0 bases at J, with 15 bases between. CDR3 protein: CASSETGTDSYEQYF. CDR3 nucleotides: TGCGCCAGCAGCGAGACCGGGACGGACTCCTACGAGCAGTACTTC.

CDR3 DNA sequence: TGTGCCTGGAGTTCGGGCCCACCCAATGAGCAGTTCTTC. Translating it yields CAWSSGPPNEQFF. The chain joins TRBV30 to TRBJ2-1; D call uncertain. Germline values: CDR1 GTSNPN, CDR2 SVGIG (reference sequence). The CDR3 runs to 13 residues. V was trimmed by 2 bases and J by 6 bases, leaving 11 bases between them.

The J gene is TRBJ1-2, the V gene TRBV29-1; 8 bases agree with TRBD1. V dropped 1 base and J dropped 4; count of bases not matched to a gene: 5. In germline, CDR1 is SQVTM, CDR2 ANQGSEA. This CDR3 is built from 14 residues. The CDR3 reads CSVEVDREVYGYTF. CDR3 sequence (DNA): TGCAGCGTTGAAGTGGACAGGGAGGTCTATGGCTACACCTTC. Combining the CDR3 with reference TRBV29-1 and TRBJ1-2 gives the whole variable domain SAVISQKPSRDICQRGTSLTIQCQVDSQVTMMFWYRQQPGQSLTLIATANQGSEATYESGFVIDKFPISRPNLTFSTLTVSNMSPEDSSIYLCSVEVDREVYGYTFGSGTRLTVV.

Comment on this clone: The sample carries other DNA sequences with the same CDR3. CDR3 coding DNA: TGTGCCAGCAGTTTAACAGGTAGCTATGGCTACACCTTC. This gives the protein CASSLTGSYGYTF. The rearrangement links TRBV27 to TRBJ1-2, with a possible D match to TRBD1 (5 bases). CDR3 length: 13 amino acids. The germline V gene encodes CDR1 MNHEY and CDR2 SMNVEV (reference sequence). Trimming left V 2 bases short and J 4 bases short, with 8 bases between.

The V gene is TRBV5-6, the J gene TRBJ1-1; TRBD1 aligns across 8 bases. The germline V gene encodes CDR1 SGHDT and CDR2 YYEEEE. J gave up 4 bases and V 7 bases, and 15 bases lay outside the gene matches. The CDR3 extends over 16 amino acids. CDR3 in DNA: TGTGCCAGCCAGACTCCCTGGGACAGGCGGAGCACTGAAGCTTTCTTT. Translation gives CASQTPWDRRSTEAFF.

The rearrangement uses TRBV6-6 and TRBJ2-3; perhaps TRBD1 as D (6 bases). Germline loops: CDR1 MNHNY, CDR2 SVGAGI (reference sequence). Trimming stripped 8 bases from V and 3 bases from J, with 18 bases between. This CDR3 spans 15 amino acids. The CDR3 sequence: CASRDTKYETDTQYF. The CDR3 DNA follows: TGTGCCAGCCGGGACACAAAATACGAAACAGATACGCAGTATTTT.

This sequence joins TRBV28 and TRBJ2-3, with 7 bases fitting TRBD2. There are 14 residues in the CDR3. CDR1 MDHEN and CDR2 SYDVKM come from the germline V gene. V dropped 4 bases and J dropped 5; count of bases not matched to a gene: 6. The CDR3 sequence is CASSSGLDVDTQYF. The DNA for the CDR3 is TGTGCCAGCAGTTCAGGACTAGATGTAGATACGCAGTATTTT.

This clone was seen only a few times. V and J are TRBV27 and TRBJ1-5; 9 bases map to TRBD1. The ends lost 8 bases at V and 0 bases at J; junction bases unmatched: 17. CDR3 length: 19 amino acids. CDR1 is MNHEY and CDR2 is SMNVEV in the germline V gene (reference sequence). The DNA of the CDR3 is TGTGCCAGCCCCCACCCCCGGGACAGGGCATTGTATAGCAATCAGCCCCAGCATTTT. It translates to CASPHPRDRALYSNQPQHF.

The chain carries TRBV29-1 and TRBJ1-1, with D maybe TRBD1 (5 bases). Germline lookup yields CDR1 SQVTM and CDR2 ANQGSEA. Trimming took off 5 bases at V and 1 base at J, with 8 bases between the two ends. The CDR3 sequence is 12 residues long. Written as DNA, the CDR3 is TGCAGCGTTCTCGGGGGGAACACTGAAGCTTTCTTT. It encodes CSVLGGNTEAFF. Full variable domain (remainder filled in from reference TRBV29-1 and TRBJ1-1): SAVISQKPSRDICQRGTSLTIQCQVDSQVTMMFWYRQQPGQSLTLIATANQGSEATYESGFVIDKFPISRPNLTFSTLTVSNMSPEDSSIYLCSVLGGNTEAFFGQGTRLTVV.

This clone was counted a few times. The chain joins TRBV7-9 to TRBJ1-2, with D possibly being TRBD1 (5 bases). Looked up from germline, CDR1 is SEHNR and CDR2 is FQNEAQ (reference sequence). V lost 1 base to trimming and J lost 4 bases, with 10 bases between them. The length of the CDR3 is 14 residues. The CDR3 loop reads CASSLGAGSYGYTF. CDR3 in DNA: TGTGCCAGCAGCTTAGGAGCAGGGAGCTATGGCTACACCTTC.

This chain connects TRBV6-5 to TRBJ1-5; D is unclear. CDR3 length: 16 amino acids. Trimming shortened V by 4 bases and J by 0 bases, and 13 bases separated the two germline ends. Germline CDR1 MNHEY, CDR2 SVGAGI. The CDR3 region is CASSLTVQYSNQPQHF. CDR3 DNA: TGTGCCAGCAGTTTGACCGTCCAGTATAGCAATCAGCCCCAGCATTTT.

This clone was seen just once. The genes are TRBV7-8 and TRBJ2-5; D possibly corresponds to TRBD2 (5 bases). From germline, CDR1 is SGHVS and CDR2 FQNEAQ. There are 14 residues in the CDR3. V was pared by 5 bases and J by 0 bases, with 10 bases between. CDR3: CASSPRLYQETQYF. The CDR3 nucleotides are TGTGCCAGCAGCCCACGACTATACCAAGAGACCCAGTACTTC.

This chain connects TRBV30 to TRBJ2-7, with D perhaps TRBD2 (5 bases). CDR1 and CDR2 from the germline V gene are GTSNPN and SVGIG (reference sequence). The CDR3 has 12 amino acids. Between the trimmed V and J ends, which lost 0 bases and 6 bases, there was a span of 9 bases. DNA of the CDR3: TGTGCCTGGAGTGTGGGGAGTCGCGAGCAGTACTTC. Translating gives CAWSVGSREQYF.

In regard to this clone: An end of the junction does not agree with germline; a read error may underlie this. The gene calls are TRBV7-9 and TRBJ1-2, with D hard to call. The CDR3 spans 13 residues. CDR1 is SEHNR, CDR2 FQNEAQ, per germline (reference sequence). The CDR3 reads CASSLGRHPRQPF. The DNA of the CDR3 is TGTGCCAGCAGCTTAGGGAGACACCCGAGGCAGCCCTTC. Full variable domain (remainder filled in from reference TRBV7-9 and TRBJ1-2): DTGVSQNPRHKITKRGQNVTFRCDPISEHNRLYWYRQTLGQGPEFLTYFQNEAQLEKSRLLSDRFSAERPKGSFSTLEIQRTEQGDSAMYLCASSLGRHPRQPFGSGTRLTVV.

The chain links TRBV7-9 to TRBJ2-5; D uncertain. The V and J ends lost 1 base and 2 bases respectively, with 14 bases between them. The CDR3 length is 16 residues. CDR1 is SEHNR and CDR2 is FQNEAQ in the germline V gene (reference sequence). The CDR3 bases are TGTGCCAGCAGCTTAGTAGTCGGTGCAGGTCAAGAGACCCAGTACTTC. It translates to CASSLVVGAGQETQYF.

This rearrangement joins TRBV23-1 to TRBJ2-7; D may be TRBD1 (6 bases). TRBV23-1 belongs to the ORF category, with a function that is uncertain. The CDR3 sequence is 17 residues long. Between the trimmed V and J ends, which lost 1 base and 3 bases, there was a span of 19 bases. The CDR3 region is CASSQYTTGPPHYEQYF. The CDR3 DNA reads as TGCGCCAGCAGTCAATATACAACAGGGCCCCCCCACTACGAGCAGTACTTC.